A selection of T cell receptor beta chains follows, all from one sample in a study of shared clonotypes between healthy human individuals. The repertoire was sequenced with immunoSEQ multiplex PCR; TCRdb's copy has only in-frame clones and lacks some. The sample holds about half a million clones, 81% seen once. Sequencing was done on a sample of PBMCs. Receptors originate from a woman between 40 and 55 years old in good health. Some clones in this sample may be carry-over from other donors' samples. The CDR3 runs from the conserved cysteine through the conserved F or W. A D gene is named only where the DNA matches it firmly. The size entry is marked missing in some rows and otherwise reads once, few, many or a size class.

abundance,d_gene,j_gene,v_gene,CDR3nt,CDR3aa
-,-,TRBJ2-1,TRBV18,TGTGCCAGCTCCTTTAGCGGATACAATGAGCAGTTCTTC,CASSFSGYNEQFF
-,-,TRBJ2-3,TRBV11-3,TGTGCCAGCAGCCCGGGTGTGGCAGATACGCAGTATTTT,CASSPGVADTQYF
-,-,TRBJ1-3,TRBV11-2,TGTGCCAGCTCCCGGGGGGCTGGAAACACCATATATTTT,CASSRGAGNTIYF
-,-,TRBJ1-5,TRBV30,TGTGCCTGGAGTGTGGCCGGTAATAGCAATCAGCCCCAGCATTTT,CAWSVAGNSNQPQHF
-,-,TRBJ2-7,TRBV6-5,TGTGCCAGCAGTTACCGTGGGTACCCGCATTACGAGCAGTACTTC,CASSYRGYPHYEQYF
-,TRBD2,TRBJ2-1,TRBV9,TGTGCCAGCAGCCCCTTGGGACTAGTCTACAATGAGCAGTTCTTC,CASSPLGLVYNEQFF
few,TRBD2,TRBJ2-1,TRBV28,TGTGCCAGCAGCTCGGGACTAGCGGGAGTAAATGAGCAGTTCTTC,CASSSGLAGVNEQFF
-,-,TRBJ1-4,TRBV10-3,TGTGCCATCGGGGCAGGGACTAATGAAAAACTGTTTTTT,CAIGAGTNEKLFF
-,-,TRBJ2-1,TRBV6-1,TGTGCCAGCGGTGACGACGGAAGCTCCTACAATGAGCAGTTCTTC,CASGDDGSSYNEQFF
many,-,TRBJ2-5,TRBV5-1,TGCGCCAGCAGAATTACAGAGACCCAGTACTTC,CASRITETQYF
-,-,TRBJ2-7,TRBV11-1,TGTGCCAGCAGCTTAACTCAAAACTCCTACGAGCAGTACTTC,CASSLTQNSYEQYF
few,-,TRBJ2-2,TRBV4-1,TGCGCCAGCAGCCAGAAACCTAACACCGGGGAGCTGTTTTTT,CASSQKPNTGELFF
-,-,TRBJ1-2,TRBV11-2,TGTGCCAGCAGCTTGCAGGGTTCTTGGGGCTACACCTTC,CASSLQGSWGYTF
-,-,TRBJ2-7,TRBV7-8,TGTGCCAGCAGCCTCTTTTCCCAAGGGGGAACAACTTTTGGCGAGCAGTACTTC,CASSLFSQGGTTFGEQYF
few,-,TRBJ2-7,TRBV11-2,TGTGCCAGCAGCCCAGCCCTCCGGGGCGAGCAGTACTTC,CASSPALRGEQYF
-,TRBD1,TRBJ2-7,TRBV5-1,TGCGCCAGCAGCTTGGGTCCACAGGGGGCAACCGGTAACGAGCAGTACTTC,CASSLGPQGATGNEQYF
-,TRBD2,TRBJ2-7,TRBV11-2,TGTGCCAGCTCACTAGCGGGAGGGATTGGGGAGCAGTACTTC,CASSLAGGIGEQYF
-,-,TRBJ2-3,TRBV5-1,TGCGCCAGCAGCTTGGGACCCTCCAGTACTACAGATACGCAGTATTTT,CASSLGPSSTTDTQYF
-,-,TRBJ2-5,TRBV28,TGTGCCAGCAGTTTCCCCGATGGGGGGGCGGGAGAGACCCAGTACTTC,CASSFPDGGAGETQYF
few,-,TRBJ1-4,TRBV7-3,TGTGCCAGCAGTCCCGGGATAGAGGATGAAAAACTGTTTTTT,CASSPGIEDEKLFF
-,TRBD1,TRBJ1-4,TRBV5-1,TGCGCCAGCAGCTTGGACTCCGGGACAGGAGGAAAACTGTTTTTT,CASSLDSGTGGKLFF
-,TRBD1,TRBJ2-5,TRBV18,TGTGCCAGCTCACCAGGACAGGCTATTCTGGGTCGAGAGACCCAGTACTTC,CASSPGQAILGRETQYF
once,TRBD1,TRBJ1-2,TRBV28,TGTGCCAGCAGTTTACCCGCTTACAGGGGGAAATATGGCTACACCTTC,CASSLPAYRGKYGYTF
-,-,TRBJ1-1,TRBV11-1,TGTGCCAGCAGCTTAGCGGGGGCAGCTTTCTTT,CASSLAGAAFF
-,TRBD1,TRBJ1-1,TRBV28,TGTGCCAGCAGTCCACCCCCCACCCGAAACGACAGGGTCGATGAAGCTTTCTTT,CASSPPPTRNDRVDEAFF
few,-,TRBJ2-6,TRBV5-6,TGTGCCAGCAGCTTCACCGGGGCCAACGTCCTGACTTTC,CASSFTGANVLTF
-,-,TRBJ1-2,TRBV4-2,TGTGCCAGCAGCCAAGGATTAGGCAGAGGCTATGGCTACACCTTC,CASSQGLGRGYGYTF
-,-,TRBJ1-5,TRBV10-3,TGTGCCATCGGATGGGACGGTAGCAATCAGCCCCAGCATTTT,CAIGWDGSNQPQHF
-,TRBD1,TRBJ1-5,TRBV6-1,TGTGCCAGCAGTGGGACAGGGAGTAGCAATCAGCCCCAGCATTTT,CASSGTGSSNQPQHF
many,TRBD2,TRBJ2-7,TRBV30,TGTGCCTGGAGTCTTTTAGCGGGAGGGCCCTCCAACGAGCAGTACTTC,CAWSLLAGGPSNEQYF
-,TRBD1,TRBJ1-4,TRBV27,TGTGCCAGCAGTTTATCGTCCGGGACAGGGCTTGAAAAACTGTTTTTT,CASSLSSGTGLEKLFF
-,TRBD2,TRBJ2-3,TRBV29-1,TGCAGCGTTGGTAGCGGGAGCTCCGATACGCAGTATTTT,CSVGSGSSDTQYF
few,-,TRBJ1-2,TRBV7-2,TGTGCCAGCAGCTTAGCGGGGGGGGTAGCTAACTATGGCTACACCTTC,CASSLAGGVANYGYTF
-,-,TRBJ2-5,TRBV10-3,TGTGCCATCAGTGAGCGGGAACAAGAGACCCAGTACTTC,CAISEREQETQYF
few,-,TRBJ2-2,TRBV7-9,TGTGCCAGCAGCCCCAGGGTGGGCGGCGCCGGGGAGCTGTTTTTT,CASSPRVGGAGELFF
-,-,TRBJ2-3,TRBV4-1,TGCGCCAGCAGCCAAGGCGACGCCCGGGACCTAGGTACGCAGTATTTT,CASSQGDARDLGTQYF
-,TRBD1,TRBJ2-4,TRBV11-2,TGTGTCAGCAGCTTAGTTTGGACAGGGAAAAATATTCAGTACTTC,CVSSLVWTGKNIQYF
-,-,TRBJ1-2,TRBV30,TGTGCCTGGACCCAGATGATGGGGGCCTATGGCTACACCTTC,CAWTQMMGAYGYTF
-,-,TRBJ1-4,TRBV19,TGTGCCAGCAATCTGAACAGGGCTGAAAAACTGTTTTTT,CASNLNRAEKLFF
-,-,TRBJ2-5,TRBV5-1,TGCGCCAGCAGCTTACTTCCCGACTTAAGGGGTGAGACCCAGTACTTC,CASSLLPDLRGETQYF
-,-,TRBJ2-6,TRBV28,TGTGCCAGCAGTTCCGGGGGGCCCAACGTCCTGACTTTC,CASSSGGPNVLTF
-,-,TRBJ1-1,TRBV30,TGTGCCTGGATGCCGGACACACGGAACACTGAAGCTTTCTTT,CAWMPDTRNTEAFF
-,-,TRBJ1-5,TRBV4-1,TGCGCCAGCAGCGAAGGCCTAATTGGACGGAAAAATCAGCCCCAGCATTTT,CASSEGLIGRKNQPQHF
once,TRBD1,TRBJ1-2,TRBV15,TGTGCCACCAGCAGAACTGACAGGGTAACGAGCGGCTACACCTTC,CATSRTDRVTSGYTF
many,-,TRBJ2-5,TRBV5-1,TGCGCCAGCAGCTTGGAAATAGCAGAGACCCAGTACTTC,CASSLEIAETQYF
-,-,TRBJ2-2,TRBV2,TGTGCCAGCGGAACCGGGACACCAAACACCGGGGAGCTGTTTTTT,CASGTGTPNTGELFF
-,TRBD1,TRBJ1-2,TRBV5-1,TGCGCCAGCAGCTTGCCGGGACAGGGGACCTATGGCTACACCTTC,CASSLPGQGTYGYTF
many,-,TRBJ2-7,TRBV28,TGTGCCAGCAGTTTATGGGGATACGAGCAGTACTTC,CASSLWGYEQYF
-,TRBD2,TRBJ2-7,TRBV7-8,TGTGCCAGCAGCTTAGCAGTGACTAGCGGCTCCTACGAGCAGTACTTC,CASSLAVTSGSYEQYF
-,-,TRBJ1-1,TRBV5-1,TGCGCCAGCAGCTTGCGGACAGCGAACACTGAAGCTTTCTTT,CASSLRTANTEAFF
-,-,TRBJ1-2,TRBV28,TGTGCCAGCAGTTTTAGGGCGAACTATGGCTACACCTTC,CASSFRANYGYTF
-,-,TRBJ2-1,TRBV7-9,TGTGCCAGCAGCTTAGTAAGAGACAGAAACAATGAGCAGTTCTTC,CASSLVRDRNNEQFF